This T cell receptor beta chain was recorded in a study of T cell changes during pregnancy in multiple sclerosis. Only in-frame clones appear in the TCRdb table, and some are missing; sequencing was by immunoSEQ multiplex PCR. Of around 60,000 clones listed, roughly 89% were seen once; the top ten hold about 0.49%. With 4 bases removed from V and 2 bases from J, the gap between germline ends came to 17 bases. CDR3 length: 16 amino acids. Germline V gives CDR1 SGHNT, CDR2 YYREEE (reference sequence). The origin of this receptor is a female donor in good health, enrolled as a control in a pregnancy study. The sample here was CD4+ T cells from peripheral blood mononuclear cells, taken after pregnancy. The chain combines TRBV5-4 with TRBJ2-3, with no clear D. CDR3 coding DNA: TGTGCCAGCAGCCTCGACACCTCCCCCAACACAGATACGCAGTATTTT. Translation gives CASSLDTSPNTDTQYF.